Below, one TCR beta chain is given with its context. Antigen unknown. This sample is part of a study of cytomegalovirus exposure and HLA in healthy donors. Study-wide results and limits: A list of approximately 160 TCR beta chains associated with cytomegalovirus was given. The classifier was said to identify cytomegalovirus status with high specificity and sensitivity. Three chains tied to CMV proved CMV antigen-specific in vitro. While the bulk of TCR sequences proved rare, some public TCRs turned up in many donors.

The method was immunoSEQ multiplex PCR; TCRdb's version includes in-frame clones alone and lacks a portion of them. The table lists some 140,000 clones, 75% to 90% of them singletons. Per the germline V gene, CDR1 is PRHDT and CDR2 is FYEKMQ (reference sequence). This CDR3 is built from 15 residues. The V end lost 5 bases, the J end lost 6 bases, and 16 bases lay between the germline ends. This TCR was sampled from a young man in good health and CMV-seropositive. The sequencing input was PBMCs. The rearrangement joins TRBV13 to TRBJ2-2; maybe TRBD1 (6 bases). The CDR3 is CASSLRQASPGELFF. The CDR3 region has the DNA TGTGCCAGCAGCCTTAGACAGGCAAGCCCCGGGGAGCTGTTTTTT.